The 29 T cell receptor beta chains below were found in one sample sequenced in a study of lymphopenia after photon versus proton radiotherapy. Some clones are missing from TCRdb's copy, which holds only in-frame ones; the method was immunoSEQ multiplex PCR. The table shows roughly 25,000 clones, with around nine tenths occurring only once. Sequenced material: peripheral blood, taken from a patient treated with photon-based radiotherapy. The receptor set was obtained from a woman between 45 and 65 years old with cholangiocarcinoma.

The chain combines TRBV6-5 with TRBJ1-2; 7 bases map to TRBD1. Germline values: CDR1 MNHEY, CDR2 SVGAGI. Trimming took 0 bases from V and 8 from J; bases not matched to a gene: 12. This CDR3 spans 16 amino acids. CDR3 amino acids: CASSYSSVTGAHGYTF. The CDR3, as DNA: TGTGCCAGCAGTTACTCAAGTGTCACAGGGGCGCACGGCTACACCTTC.

The V gene is TRBV5-1, the J gene TRBJ2-1; D unclear. Deletions cut 4 bases from V and 0 bases from J, with 17 bases between. The CDR3 has 17 amino acids. Germline values: CDR1 SGHRS, CDR2 YFSETQ. CDR3 in DNA: TGCGCCAGCAGCAAAGGCTACCTTTCGAGCTCCTACAATGAGCAGTTCTTC. Translating it yields CASSKGYLSSSYNEQFF.

The chain carries TRBV2 and TRBJ1-1, with TRBD1 identical over 10 bases. The CDR3 length is 15 residues. The germline V gene encodes CDR1 SNHLY and CDR2 FYNNEI. J was trimmed by 10 bases and V by 0 bases; bases with no gene match: 8. CDR3 sequence: CASSEAGRQGAGAFF. The CDR3 coding sequence is TGTGCCAGCAGTGAAGCGGGGCGACAGGGGGCGGGAGCTTTCTTT.

This sequence joins TRBV7-2 and TRBJ2-5; 9 bases match TRBD1. V lost 4 bases to trimming and J lost 5 bases; unmatched junction nucleotides: 2. CDR1 and CDR2 from the germline V gene are SGHTA and FQGNSA. This CDR3 has 13 residues. The CDR3 spells CASSSGTGETQYF. CDR3 nucleotide sequence: TGTGCCAGCAGCTCCGGGACAGGGGAGACCCAGTACTTC.

The genes are TRBV7-9 and TRBJ1-1, with D perhaps matching TRBD1 (5 bases). Germline loops: CDR1 SEHNR, CDR2 FQNEAQ (reference sequence). The CDR3 covers 15 residues. Between the trimmed V and J ends, which lost 5 bases and 5 bases, there was a span of 18 bases. CDR3 sequence: CASSRVSPGGTEAFF. The CDR3 DNA is TGTGCCAGCAGCAGGGTGTCACCGGGGGGAACTGAAGCTTTCTTT. The variable domain in full, with the rest retrieved from reference TRBV7-9 and TRBJ1-1, is DTGVSQNPRHKITKRGQNVTFRCDPISEHNRLYWYRQTLGQGPEFLTYFQNEAQLEKSRLLSDRFSAERPKGSFSTLEIQRTEQGDSAMYLCASSRVSPGGTEAFFGQGTRLTVV.

The chain is built from TRBV11-2 and TRBJ1-6; possibly TRBD1 for D (5 bases). V lost 4 bases and J lost 8, with 21 bases in between. Germline V CDR1 and CDR2: SGHAT, FQNNGV. The CDR3 runs to 17 residues. As DNA, the CDR3 is TGTGCCAGCAGCTCGCCCCGCGGGGCGCGCGGGGATTCACCCCTCCACTTT. Residues: CASSSPRGARGDSPLHF.

The gene calls are TRBV21-1 and TRBJ1-2. TRBV21-1 is classified as a pseudogene. This CDR3 is built from 14 residues. This CDR3 is CASSNPAGWVGYTF. DNA for the CDR3: TGTGCCAGCAGCAACCCGGCCGGCTGGGTAGGCTACACCTTC.

The chain carries TRBV5-4 and TRBJ1-2; 7 bases fit TRBD1. CDR1 and CDR2 (germline): SGHNT, YYREEE (reference sequence). The V segment lost 4 bases and the J segment 6 bases; nucleotides outside the gene matches: 3. The CDR3 runs to 12 residues. CDR3 sequence (DNA): TGTGCCAGCAGCGCGACAGGGAATGGCTACACCTTC. Protein product: CASSATGNGYTF.

V gene TRBV6-4 combines with J gene TRBJ2-7; D might be TRBD1 (5 bases). The CDR3 length is 13 residues. V lost 0 bases to trimming and J lost 5 bases, with 8 bases between them. Germline V gene sequence: CDR1 MRHNA, CDR2 SNTAGT. In DNA, the CDR3 is TGTGCCAGCAGTGACTCTCAGGGCCACGAGCAGTACTTC. Residues: CASSDSQGHEQYF.

The gene calls are TRBV7-2 and TRBJ1-2; a weak D match, TRBD1 (5 bases). This CDR3 region has 12 residues. CDR1 SGHTA and CDR2 FQGNSA come from the germline V gene. V was cut by 6 bases and J by 4 bases, with 9 bases left in between. The CDR3 sequence is CASRQTGYGYTF. The CDR3 region has the DNA TGTGCCAGCAGACAAACAGGCTATGGCTACACCTTC.

The chain is built from TRBV4-3 and TRBJ1-3, with D tentatively TRBD1 (5 bases). Trimming shortened V by 0 bases and J by 2 bases, and 20 bases separated the two germline ends. The CDR3 spans 19 residues. Germline-derived CDR1 and CDR2 are LGHNA and YSLEER. CDR3 nucleotides: TGCGCCAGCAGCCAAGAAGGCGGGGTAGGGGTTGGGGCTGGAAACACCATATATTTT. Encoded protein: CASSQEGGVGVGAGNTIYF.

This chain joins TRBV4-3 and TRBJ1-2; the D gene is possibly TRBD1 (5 bases). From germline, CDR1 is LGHNA and CDR2 YSLEER. The V end was cut by 0 bases, the J end by 8 bases, with 13 bases between. This CDR3 contains 14 residues. As DNA, the CDR3 is TGCGCCAGCAGCCAAGATTTGACAGTTAGGGGCTACACCTTC. Translating gives CASSQDLTVRGYTF.

The chain recombines TRBV11-3 with TRBJ2-5; D remains unclear. Germline values: CDR1 SGHNT, CDR2 YENEEA. Trimming cost V 2 bases and J 2 bases, with 12 bases left between them. The CDR3 is made up of 15 amino acids. In DNA, the CDR3 is TGTGCCAGCAGCTTAATGACGGGTTCACAAGAGACCCAGTACTTC. Encoded protein: CASSLMTGSQETQYF.

This CDR3 reads CATSKGPFYEQYF. In DNA form, the CDR3 reads TGTGCCACCAGCAAGGGACCCTTCTACGAGCAGTACTTC. The chain has TRBV15 and TRBJ2-7, with D possibly called TRBD1 or TRBD2 (5 bases each). Between the trimmed V and J ends, which lost 4 bases and 3 bases, there was a span of 10 bases. This CDR3 comprises 13 residues. Germline V gene lookup returns CDR1 LNHNV and CDR2 YYDKDF (reference sequence).

This chain connects TRBV21-1 to TRBJ1-5; the D call in the table, TRBD1, was not verified against the DNA. TRBV21-1 counts as a pseudogene. The CDR3 is 16 residues long. In DNA form, the CDR3 reads TGTGCCAGCAGCAAAGGGAGCAGGGGGAGGAATCAGCCCCAGCATTTT. It codes for CASSKGSRGRNQPQHF.

The rearrangement links TRBV5-5 to TRBJ2-5; D is ambiguous. Between the trimmed V and J ends, which lost 0 bases and 10 bases, there was a span of 16 bases. CDR3 length: 14 amino acids. Per germline, CDR1 SGHKS and CDR2 YYEKEE (reference sequence). CDR3 amino acids: CASSLDRLQDDQYF. Here the CDR3 DNA reads TGTGCCAGCAGCTTGGACAGACTTCAAGACGACCAGTACTTC.

In its sample, this clone was seen once. The rearrangement links TRBV5-1 to TRBJ1-2, with unresolved D. The CDR3 spans 13 residues. Germline CDR1 and CDR2: SGHRS and YFSETQ. Trimming removed 0 bases at V and 2 bases at J, with 5 bases between. The chain's CDR3 is CASSLELNYGYTF. DNA for the CDR3: TGCGCCAGCAGCTTGGAACTAAACTATGGCTACACCTTC.

This chain joins TRBV4-1 and TRBJ2-1, with TRBD2 identical over 9 bases. From germline, CDR1 is MGHRA and CDR2 YSYEKL. V gave up 1 base and J gave up 2 bases; unmatched junction bases: 6. The CDR3 totals 17 residues. CDR3 in amino acids: CASSQGIASGAYNEQFF. The CDR3 DNA is TGCGCCAGCAGCCAAGGAATAGCTAGCGGGGCCTACAATGAGCAGTTCTTC.

This clone was recorded once. The V gene is TRBV4-3, the J gene TRBJ2-5; 8 positions agree with TRBD2. Germline assignment: CDR1 LGHNA and CDR2 YSLEER. The CDR3 has 16 amino acids. The trim removed 0 bases at V and 3 bases at J, leaving 6 bases unmatched. CDR3 sequence (DNA): TGCGCCAGCAGCCAAGATTGGCGAGCGGGGGAAGAGACCCAGTACTTC. It encodes CASSQDWRAGEETQYF.

CDR3 sequence (DNA): TGTGCCACCGGGACGGTGAACACTGAAGCTTTCTTT. Its protein is CATGTVNTEAFF. The chain links TRBV15 to TRBJ1-1; TRBD1 is a possible D gene (5 bases). V was cut by 8 bases and J by 0 bases, with 7 bases left in between. Germline V gene data show CDR1 as LNHNV and CDR2 as YYDKDF (reference sequence). CDR3 length equals 12 residues.

V is TRBV5-6 and J is TRBJ2-4; no definite D call. V lost 0 bases, J lost 6 bases, and 7 bases lay in between. The CDR3 covers 13 residues. Germline CDR1 reads SGHDT; CDR2 reads YYEEEE. The CDR3 reads CASSLADGNIQYF. CDR3 nucleotide sequence: TGTGCCAGCAGCTTGGCCGACGGAAACATTCAGTACTTC.

This clone was counted a single time. This sequence joins TRBV2 and TRBJ1-5, with 8 bases aligning to TRBD1. The CDR3 runs 15 residues. V gave up 6 bases and J gave up 7 bases; unmatched junction bases: 11. Germline values: CDR1 SNHLY, CDR2 FYNNEI. Here the CDR3 DNA reads TGTGCCAGCAGCTACGGAGGACAGGGCGGACAGCCCCAGCATTTT. Encoded protein: CASSYGGQGGQPQHF.

The CDR3 reads CASSPWDRGLETQYF. CDR3 sequence (DNA): TGTGCCAGCAGTCCCTGGGACAGGGGGCTAGAGACCCAGTACTTC. The chain joins TRBV28 to TRBJ2-5; 12 bases line up with TRBD1. Germline V gives CDR1 MDHEN, CDR2 SYDVKM. Germline trimming cut 5 bases from V and 4 bases from J; bases unmatched to any gene: 5. This CDR3 is 15 amino acids long. Variable domain in full (rest from reference TRBV28 and TRBJ2-5): DVKVTQSSRYLVKRTGEKVFLECVQDMDHENMFWYRQDPGLGLRLIYFSYDVKMKEKGDIPEGYSVSREKKERFSLILESASTNQTSMYLCASSPWDRGLETQYFGPGTRLLVL.

This clone was seen only once. V and J are TRBV5-1 and TRBJ1-1; weak D call: TRBD1 (6 bases). CDR1 is SGHRS, CDR2 YFSETQ, per germline. The CDR3 is 14 residues long. The ends were cut back, 4 bases at V and 5 bases at J, with 15 bases in the middle. This CDR3 is CASSELTTGTEAFF. The CDR3 bases are TGCGCCAGCAGCGAGCTTACCACAGGGACTGAAGCTTTCTTT.

The chain is built from TRBV14 and TRBJ1-6; D is uncertain. V dropped 1 base and J dropped 7 bases, with 8 bases sitting between them. Germline CDR1 reads SGHDN; CDR2 reads FVKESK. The CDR3 contains 14 residues. The CDR3 here is CASSQVIDNSPLHF. The DNA for the CDR3 is TGTGCCAGCAGCCAAGTAATCGACAATTCACCCCTCCACTTT.

The V and J genes are TRBV6-6 and TRBJ2-7; 10 bases fit TRBD1. Germline V gives CDR1 MNHNY, CDR2 SVGAGI (reference sequence). This CDR3 has 14 amino acids. Trimming cost V 5 bases and J 8 bases; bases outside gene matches: 9. For the CDR3, the DNA is TGTGCCAGCAGTCCGGGACAGGGGCCCTTCAAGCAGTACTTC. Translating it yields CASSPGQGPFKQYF.

The rearrangement joins TRBV5-1 to TRBJ2-5, with D unclear. The CDR3 runs 13 residues. Germline V CDR1 and CDR2: SGHRS, YFSETQ. V was cut by 5 bases and J by 5 bases, with 13 bases left in between. The CDR3 coding sequence is TGCGCCAGCAGGGGCAGCTTGGGGGAGACCCAGTACTTC. It is translated as CASRGSLGETQYF.

This sequence joins TRBV19 and TRBJ1-2; 7 nucleotides align to TRBD1. There are 15 residues in the CDR3. Germline lookup yields CDR1 LNHDA and CDR2 SQIVND (reference sequence). The CDR3 protein is CATAATGILNYGYTF. The DNA of the CDR3 is TGTGCTACGGCAGCGACAGGGATCTTGAACTATGGCTACACCTTC.

This clone has just one count. The chain joins TRBV9 to TRBJ1-5, with a possible D match to TRBD1 (5 bases). CDR1 is SGDLS, CDR2 YYNGEE, per germline. V lost 3 bases to trimming and J lost 8 bases, with 24 bases between them. The CDR3 consists of 17 residues. CDR3 nucleotide sequence: TGTGCCAGCAGCGCGGGAGAGGGTCAGGGCGCGCGGGAGCCCCAGCATTTT. Residues: CASSAGEGQGAREPQHF.